Below, 29 T cell receptor beta chains from the same sample are listed, as sequenced in a study of cytomegalovirus exposure and HLA in healthy donors (TCRdb year 2017). Library generation was performed with the immunoSEQ multiplex PCR assay. For the multiplex PCR, a mixture combining 60 forward primers for TCR Vbeta segments and 13 reverse primers for TCR Jbeta segments was used. The table comes from immuneACCESS by way of TCRdb, which keeps in-frame sequences with V and J called. Part of the clones is missing from these tables; in studies checked, under half for an unresolved V gene and the rest for unknown reasons. The sample includes 180,000 or so clones, with less than 90% observed a single time. Under 1.5% of the sample rests with the top ten. Sequencing was carried out using PBMCs. The receptors come from a girl between 5 and 17 years old in good health and CMV-seropositive.

Here the CDR3 DNA reads TGTGCCATCAGTGGCACAAGTAGGGACAGCAAGCTTACTTATGGCTACACCTTC. Protein: CAISGTSRDSKLTYGYTF. The chain joins TRBV10-3 to TRBJ1-2; 7 nucleotides agree with TRBD1. This CDR3 is built from 18 residues. Trimming took 4 bases from V and 5 from J; bases not matched to a gene: 19. Per germline, CDR1 ENHRY and CDR2 SYGVKD.

The chain employs TRBV5-1 and TRBJ2-7; 9 bases line up with TRBD2. The V and J ends lost 4 bases and 2 bases, in that order; junction bases with no gene match: 7. The CDR3 totals 15 residues. CDR1 and CDR2 (germline): SGHRS, YFSETQ. The CDR3 protein is CASSPLSGRTYEQYF. DNA for the CDR3: TGCGCCAGCAGCCCCCTTAGCGGGAGAACCTACGAGCAGTACTTC.

This chain uses TRBV6-6 with TRBJ2-3; 12 nucleotides align to TRBD2. V lost 8 bases, J lost 5 bases, and 5 bases stayed unmatched. The length of the CDR3 is 14 residues. Germline V gene lookup returns CDR1 MNHNY and CDR2 SVGAGI (reference sequence). This chain's CDR3 is CASETSGRGDTQYF. CDR3 DNA sequence: TGTGCCAGCGAGACTAGCGGGAGAGGAGATACGCAGTATTTT.

The rearrangement links TRBV6-5 to TRBJ2-7; 7 bases agree with TRBD2. Germline values: CDR1 MNHEY, CDR2 SVGAGI. The CDR3 totals 15 residues. V shed 0 bases, J shed 5 bases, and the junction held 7 bases outside the gene matches. For the CDR3, the DNA is TGTGCCAGCAGTTACTCTCGGGGGAGGGTTGACGAGCAGTACTTC. It is translated as CASSYSRGRVDEQYF.

This clone was counted a single time. The chain joins TRBV5-5 to TRBJ1-1, with 9 bases matching TRBD1. The CDR3 spans 14 residues. The germline V gene encodes CDR1 SGHKS and CDR2 YYEKEE (reference sequence). J gave up 11 bases and V 4 bases, and 12 bases lay outside the gene matches. In DNA, the CDR3 is TGTGCCAGCAGCGGGCGATCGGGACAGGGTGCCGCTTTCTTT. Amino acid sequence: CASSGRSGQGAAFF.

This chain joins TRBV13 and TRBJ1-5; D unclear. Germline assignment: CDR1 PRHDT and CDR2 FYEKMQ (reference sequence). This CDR3 is 14 amino acids long. Trimming shortened V by 2 bases and J by 0 bases, and 5 bases separated the two germline ends. The CDR3 sequence: CASSLMRSNQPQHF. CDR3 in DNA: TGTGCCAGCAGCTTAATGCGTAGCAATCAGCCCCAGCATTTT.

The rearrangement links TRBV6-6 to TRBJ2-7, with TRBD2 identical over 12 bases. After removal of 6 bases from V and 5 bases from J, the junction contained 5 bases not matched to a gene. This CDR3 is 14 amino acids long. The V gene's germline CDR1 is MNHNY and CDR2 SVGAGI (reference sequence). The CDR3 nucleotides read TGTGCCAGCAGCCCTAGCGGGAGGGCCCACGAGCAGTACTTC. It specifies CASSPSGRAHEQYF.

This chain connects TRBV30 to TRBJ1-2, with 7 bases aligning to TRBD1. The CDR3 contains 13 residues. Germline lookup yields CDR1 GTSNPN and CDR2 SVGIG (reference sequence). The trim removed 5 bases at V and 4 bases at J, leaving 7 bases unmatched. For the CDR3, the DNA is TGTGCCTGGGTAGTCAACAGGGGCTATGGCTACACCTTC. It translates to CAWVVNRGYGYTF.

The rearrangement uses TRBV11-2 and TRBJ1-1, with 8 bases identical to TRBD1. The germline CDR1 and CDR2 sequences are SGHAT and FQNNGV. V trimming: 1 base; J trimming: 11 bases; junction bases outside the gene matches: 3. The CDR3 sequence is 12 residues long. CDR3 DNA: TGTGCCAGCAGCTTAGGGGACAGGCCGGCTTTCTTT. It encodes CASSLGDRPAFF.

The rearrangement uses TRBV28 and TRBJ1-5, with TRBD1 as a possible D gene (6 bases). The length of the CDR3 is 14 residues. CDR1 and CDR2 from the germline V gene are MDHEN and SYDVKM. Deletions cut 6 bases from V and 4 bases from J, with 13 bases between. The chain's CDR3 is CASRPHQGNQPQHF. As DNA, the CDR3 is TGTGCCAGCAGACCCCACCAGGGGAATCAGCCCCAGCATTTT.

The V and J genes are TRBV30 and TRBJ2-1; possibly TRBD1 for D (6 bases). The CDR3 runs 12 residues. The germline CDR1 and CDR2 sequences are GTSNPN and SVGIG (reference sequence). The V gene lost 0 bases and the J gene lost 9 bases, with 9 bases spanning the gap. CDR3 in DNA: TGTGCCTGGAGTGTAGGGGGTAGTGAGCAGTTCTTC. Amino acids: CAWSVGGSEQFF.

This chain connects TRBV4-2 to TRBJ2-1, with 8 bases that match TRBD2. This CDR3 spans 16 amino acids. From germline, CDR1 is LGHNA and CDR2 YNFKEQ. V lost 1 base to trimming and J lost 5 bases; unmatched junction nucleotides: 7. The CDR3 nucleotides read TGTGCCAGCAGCCAAGCGGGCGGGGGGATGCACAATGAGCAGTTCTTC. Protein: CASSQAGGGMHNEQFF.

The chain employs TRBV29-1 and TRBJ1-1, with 7 positions matching TRBD1. This CDR3 region has 12 residues. V shed 6 bases and J 4 bases; nucleotides not matched to a gene: 5. Per germline, CDR1 SQVTM and CDR2 ANQGSEA. CDR3 region: CSVLQGRTEAFF. In DNA form, the CDR3 reads TGCAGCGTCCTACAGGGGCGCACTGAAGCTTTCTTT.

The CDR3 spells CASTRTGGDGNTIYF. In DNA form, the CDR3 reads TGTGCCAGCACTCGGACAGGGGGCGATGGAAACACCATATATTTT. The V call is TRBV6-1, the J call TRBJ1-3; 11 positions agree with TRBD1. Per the germline V gene, CDR1 is MNHNS and CDR2 is SASEGT. The J segment lost 3 bases and the V segment lost 7 bases, leaving 5 bases of the junction unmatched. The CDR3 contains 15 residues.

The sample holds a few counts of this clone. The chain joins TRBV7-9 to TRBJ1-2; D call uncertain. Trimming shortened V by 2 bases and J by 1 base, and 8 bases separated the two germline ends. The CDR3 is 14 amino acids. Germline CDR1 is SEHNR and CDR2 is FQNEAQ (reference sequence). The CDR3 sequence: CASSLNRDNYGYTF. DNA of the CDR3: TGTGCCAGCAGCTTAAACAGAGATAACTATGGCTACACCTTC.

The CDR3 loop reads CARSLRHGGEIYEQYF. For the CDR3, the DNA is TGTGCCAGAAGCTTAAGGCACGGCGGGGAGATCTACGAGCAGTACTTC. This sequence joins TRBV5-3 and TRBJ2-7, with TRBD2 as a possible D gene (6 bases). TRBV5-3 is an open reading frame whose function is uncertain. The CDR3 spans 16 residues. V lost 2 bases and J lost 3, with 18 bases in between.

Here the CDR3 reads CASSNTRAGELFF. In nucleotides, the CDR3 is TGTGCCAGCAGCAATACCAGGGCCGGGGAGCTGTTTTTT. The V gene is TRBV21-1, the J gene TRBJ2-2; whether TRBD1, the table's D call, matches the DNA was not checked. TRBV21-1 represents a pseudogene. This CDR3 is built from 13 residues.

The chain employs TRBV28 and TRBJ1-1; 10 nucleotides match TRBD1. The length of the CDR3 is 15 residues. Losses at the gene ends were 2 bases for V and 5 bases for J; bases not matched to a gene: 5. CDR1 and CDR2 from the germline V gene are MDHEN and SYDVKM. CDR3 nucleotide sequence: TGTGCCAGCAGTTTACCGGGACAGGGGAGGACTGAAGCTTTCTTT. This translates into CASSLPGQGRTEAFF. The whole variable domain, remainder taken from reference TRBV28 and TRBJ1-1, is DVKVTQSSRYLVKRTGEKVFLECVQDMDHENMFWYRQDPGLGLRLIYFSYDVKMKEKGDIPEGYSVSREKKERFSLILESASTNQTSMYLCASSLPGQGRTEAFFGQGTRLTVV.

The chain links TRBV18 to TRBJ2-2; 9 bases align to TRBD1. CDR3 length: 15 residues. The junction had 4 bases not matched to a gene; V was cut back by 3 bases and J by 5 bases. Looked up from germline, CDR1 is KGHSH and CDR2 is LQKENI. As DNA, the CDR3 is TGTGCCAGCTCACCGGGACAGGGAAGGACCGGGGAGCTGTTTTTT. It encodes CASSPGQGRTGELFF.

J is TRBJ1-2 and V is TRBV11-2, with a possible D match to TRBD1 (6 bases). The germline V and J ends were trimmed by 0 bases and 8 bases, with 10 bases remaining between them. This CDR3 region has 13 residues. Germline V gene lookup returns CDR1 SGHAT and CDR2 FQNNGV. The CDR3 sequence is CASSLETGRGYTF. CDR3 DNA: TGTGCCAGCAGCTTAGAAACAGGGAGAGGCTACACCTTC.

The rearrangement links TRBV27 to TRBJ2-7; 11 nucleotides match TRBD2. CDR3 size: 14 residues. J was trimmed by 4 bases and V by 5 bases; bases with no gene match: 4. CDR1 and CDR2 from the germline V gene are MNHEY and SMNVEV (reference sequence). The CDR3 sequence is CASSVLAGGYEQYF. CDR3 sequence (DNA): TGTGCCAGCAGTGTTCTAGCGGGAGGATACGAGCAGTACTTC.

The V gene is TRBV27, the J gene TRBJ2-1; D might be TRBD1 (6 bases). The CDR3 runs 13 residues. The germline gives CDR1 MNHEY, CDR2 SMNVEV (reference sequence). Trimming left V 3 bases short and J 3 bases short, with 6 bases between. The CDR3 sequence: CASSLDSYNEQFF. CDR3 nucleotides: TGTGCCAGCAGTTTGGACAGCTACAATGAGCAGTTCTTC.

This clone was detected once. The chain carries TRBV12-5 and TRBJ2-5, with 7 nucleotides matching TRBD1. From germline, CDR1 is LGHNT and CDR2 FRNRAP. After removal of 1 base from V and 0 bases from J, the junction contained 8 bases not matched to a gene. The CDR3 extends over 17 amino acids. The CDR3 sequence: CASGLGTGQGYQETQYF. The CDR3 nucleotides are TGTGCTAGTGGTTTGGGGACAGGTCAGGGGTACCAAGAGACCCAGTACTTC.

The rearrangement uses TRBV19 and TRBJ2-2, with 11 bases lining up with TRBD1. The CDR3 runs 17 residues. The V and J ends lost 4 bases and 1 base, in that order; junction bases with no gene match: 5. Per germline, CDR1 LNHDA and CDR2 SQIVND (reference sequence). The CDR3 nucleotides are TGTGCCAGTAGTACCCGGGACAGGGGGTGGAACACCGGGGAGCTGTTTTTT. This sequence encodes CASSTRDRGWNTGELFF. Full variable domain (rest looked up from reference TRBV19 and TRBJ2-2): DGGITQSPKYLFRKEGQNVTLSCEQNLNHDAMYWYRQDPGQGLRLIYYSQIVNDFQKGDIAEGYSVSREKKESFPLTVTSAQKNPTAFYLCASSTRDRGWNTGELFFGEGSRLTVL.

V gene TRBV19 combines with J gene TRBJ1-2; TRBD1 matches 9 bases. V was pared by 4 bases and J by 5 bases, with 20 bases of the junction left unmatched. Germline V lookup: CDR1 LNHDA, CDR2 SQIVND (reference sequence). The CDR3 length is 19 residues. This CDR3 reads CASSTRTGVISPFQYGYTF. The CDR3 coding sequence is TGTGCCAGTAGTACCCGGACAGGGGTCATATCACCTTTTCAGTATGGCTACACCTTC.

This clone appeared a single time. The chain combines TRBV28 with TRBJ2-3, with a possible D match to TRBD2 (6 bases). CDR3 length: 15 residues. V was trimmed by 4 bases and J by 6 bases, leaving 17 bases between them. CDR1 and CDR2 (germline): MDHEN, SYDVKM. As DNA, the CDR3 is TGTGCCAGCAGTTATCCGGGAGCCGCCCCCGATACGCAGTATTTT. This encodes CASSYPGAAPDTQYF.

The chain employs TRBV5-1 and TRBJ2-7, with 10 bases that match TRBD2. V lost 5 bases, J lost 6 bases, and 11 bases stayed unmatched. This CDR3 has 15 residues. Germline V gene data show CDR1 as SGHRS and CDR2 as YFSETQ. This chain's CDR3 is CASSGLAGVWAEQYF. CDR3 in DNA: TGCGCCAGCAGTGGGCTAGCGGGAGTCTGGGCCGAGCAGTACTTC.

The chain carries TRBV4-1 and TRBJ1-2; maybe TRBD1 (6 bases). CDR1 MGHRA and CDR2 YSYEKL come from the germline V gene. Trimming removed 4 bases at V and 1 base at J, with 10 bases between. This CDR3 contains 14 residues. The CDR3 region is CASSPAGVNYGYTF. The CDR3 DNA follows: TGCGCCAGCAGCCCCGCAGGGGTTAACTATGGCTACACCTTC.

The chain carries TRBV5-4 and TRBJ1-5; 7 positions match TRBD1. V dropped 4 bases and J dropped 7; count of bases not matched to a gene: 5. The CDR3 loop spans 13 amino acids. The germline V gene has CDR1 SGHNT and CDR2 YYREEE (reference sequence). The CDR3 sequence is CASSQETGQPQHF. The DNA for the CDR3 is TGTGCCAGCAGCCAGGAGACAGGGCAGCCCCAGCATTTT. Complete variable domain (other parts from reference TRBV5-4 and TRBJ1-5): ETGVTQSPTHLIKTRGQQVTLRCSSQSGHNTVSWYQQALGQGPQFIFQYYREEENGRGNFPPRFSGLQFPNYSSELNVNALELDDSALYLCASSQETGQPQHFGDGTRLSIL.